The rows below give T cell receptor beta chains drawn from one sample of a study of blood T cell repertoires in COVID-19. Data came from immunoSEQ multiplex PCR; TCRdb stores just in-frame clones and leaves some out. The table has 90,000 to 150,000 clones, 70% to 80% seen once; the top ten hold roughly 6%. Material: peripheral blood. The receptors derive from a man aged 65 to 85 with acute or convalescent COVID-19. Each CDR3 is given with its conserved first and last residue. A D gene is named only where the DNA matches it firmly. The listing skips clone size in some rows; elsewhere it reads once, few, many or a size class.

len: 17; abundance: .; v_gene: TRBV7-9; d_gene: TRBD2; j_gene: TRBJ2-3; CDR3nt: TGTGCCAGCAGCTTAGGGCACGGGACTAGCGGATCAGATACGCAGTATTTT; CDR3aa: CASSLGHGTSGSDTQYF
len: 14; abundance: .; v_gene: TRBV24-1; d_gene: .; j_gene: TRBJ1-3; CDR3nt: TGTGCCACCTACAGGGTGAGCTCTGGAAACACCATATATTTT; CDR3aa: CATYRVSSGNTIYF
len: 15; abundance: .; v_gene: TRBV11-1; d_gene: .; j_gene: TRBJ2-7; CDR3nt: TGTGCCAGCAGCTTCCAGGGAATCGGAACCTACGAGCAGTACTTC; CDR3aa: CASSFQGIGTYEQYF
len: 15; abundance: .; v_gene: TRBV5-6; d_gene: TRBD1; j_gene: TRBJ2-7; CDR3nt: TGTGCCAGCAGCTTGGGAGGGACAGGGAGATACGAGCAGTACTTC; CDR3aa: CASSLGGTGRYEQYF
len: 13; abundance: .; v_gene: TRBV28; d_gene: TRBD1; j_gene: TRBJ2-7; CDR3nt: TGTGCCAGCAGAATCCAGGGGGCAGGGGAGCAGTACTTC; CDR3aa: CASRIQGAGEQYF
len: 14; abundance: .; v_gene: TRBV7-3; d_gene: .; j_gene: TRBJ1-1; CDR3nt: TGTGCCAGCAGCCCCCAGCCAGGGGACACTGAAGCTTTCTTT; CDR3aa: CASSPQPGDTEAFF
len: 17; abundance: .; v_gene: TRBV28; d_gene: TRBD1; j_gene: TRBJ1-5; CDR3nt: TGTGCCAGCAGATCATCCCCCGGACAGGGGGACAATCAGCCCCAGCATTTT; CDR3aa: CASRSSPGQGDNQPQHF
len: 14; abundance: .; v_gene: TRBV5-1; d_gene: TRBD1; j_gene: TRBJ2-7; CDR3nt: TGCGCCAGCAGCAGCTCAGGGGGCTCCTACGAGCAGTACTTC; CDR3aa: CASSSSGGSYEQYF
len: 13; abundance: .; v_gene: TRBV19; d_gene: .; j_gene: TRBJ1-1; CDR3nt: TGTGCCAGTAGCCCGACAGTGAACACTGAAGCTTTCTTT; CDR3aa: CASSPTVNTEAFF
len: 14; abundance: .; v_gene: TRBV15; d_gene: .; j_gene: TRBJ1-1; CDR3nt: TGTGCCACCAGCAGAGATGTAGGGGCCTATGAAGCTTTCTTT; CDR3aa: CATSRDVGAYEAFF
len: 15; abundance: .; v_gene: TRBV4-3; d_gene: .; j_gene: TRBJ1-2; CDR3nt: TGCGCCAGCAGCCAAGATTTGACAGCAGACTATGGCTACACCTTC; CDR3aa: CASSQDLTADYGYTF
len: 14; abundance: once; v_gene: TRBV6-5; d_gene: .; j_gene: TRBJ1-5; CDR3nt: TGTGCCAGCAGTTCTTCCGGTGCGCTGTGGCCCCAGCATTTT; CDR3aa: CASSSSGALWPQHF
len: 15; abundance: few; v_gene: TRBV28; d_gene: .; j_gene: TRBJ1-2; CDR3nt: TGTGCCAGCAGTTCACAGGCAGGGGCCATCTATGGCTACACCTTC; CDR3aa: CASSSQAGAIYGYTF
len: 16; abundance: once; v_gene: TRBV4-1; d_gene: TRBD1; j_gene: TRBJ2-5; CDR3nt: TGCGCCAGCAGCCTGGATACCGGGACAGGGGGGAAGACCCAGTACTTC; CDR3aa: CASSLDTGTGGKTQYF
len: 14; abundance: .; v_gene: TRBV19; d_gene: .; j_gene: TRBJ1-1; CDR3nt: TGTGCCAGTAGTATTGGGCAGGGTAGTACTGAAGCTTTCTTT; CDR3aa: CASSIGQGSTEAFF
len: 13; abundance: few; v_gene: TRBV12-3/TRBV12-4; d_gene: .; j_gene: TRBJ1-1; CDR3nt: TGTGCCAGCAGAACCCAGGTCGGCACTGAAGCTTTCTTT; CDR3aa: CASRTQVGTEAFF
len: 13; abundance: .; v_gene: TRBV18; d_gene: TRBD1; j_gene: TRBJ2-5; CDR3nt: TGTGCCAGCTCAGCTCGGGACAGGGAGACCCAGTACTTC; CDR3aa: CASSARDRETQYF
len: 12; abundance: .; v_gene: TRBV20-1; d_gene: .; j_gene: TRBJ2-2; CDR3nt: TGCAGTGCTAGTTTGGCCGACGGGGAGCTGTTTTTT; CDR3aa: CSASLADGELFF
len: 14; abundance: .; v_gene: TRBV6-4; d_gene: .; j_gene: TRBJ1-5; CDR3nt: TGTGCCAGCAGTCGTAACAGGGACAATCAGCCCCAGCATTTT; CDR3aa: CASSRNRDNQPQHF
len: 12; abundance: .; v_gene: TRBV19; d_gene: .; j_gene: TRBJ1-5; CDR3nt: TGTGCCAGTGGGGAGACTAATCAGCCCCAGCATTTT; CDR3aa: CASGETNQPQHF
len: 15; abundance: once; v_gene: TRBV7-9; d_gene: .; j_gene: TRBJ2-4; CDR3nt: TGTGCCAGCAGCCCGCGGGTAGTTTCCAAAAACATTCAGTACTTC; CDR3aa: CASSPRVVSKNIQYF
len: 13; abundance: few; v_gene: TRBV30; d_gene: .; j_gene: TRBJ1-5; CDR3nt: TGTGCCTGGAGTTTCAGGGATAATCAGCCCCAGCATTTT; CDR3aa: CAWSFRDNQPQHF
len: 16; abundance: .; v_gene: TRBV27; d_gene: TRBD1; j_gene: TRBJ1-1; CDR3nt: TGTGCCAGCAGTTCCGCTCCGGGACAGGGGCTTTCTGAAGCTTTCTTT; CDR3aa: CASSSAPGQGLSEAFF
len: 10; abundance: .; v_gene: TRBV20-1; d_gene: .; j_gene: TRBJ2-1; CDR3nt: TGCAGTGCTAGTTCGGGTGAGCAGTTCTTC; CDR3aa: CSASSGEQFF
len: 14; abundance: .; v_gene: TRBV7-8; d_gene: TRBD1; j_gene: TRBJ1-1; CDR3nt: TGTGCCAGCAGCACGGGACAGCCGAACACTGAAGCTTTCTTT; CDR3aa: CASSTGQPNTEAFF
len: 15; abundance: few; v_gene: TRBV19; d_gene: .; j_gene: TRBJ2-5; CDR3nt: TGTGCCAGTAGTATAGATACAACCTACCAAGAGACCCAGTACTTC; CDR3aa: CASSIDTTYQETQYF
len: 18; abundance: .; v_gene: TRBV4-1; d_gene: .; j_gene: TRBJ2-5; CDR3nt: TGCGCCAGCAGCCAAGTCCCAGGGGTTCGAGGGAGGGGTGAGACCCAGTACTTC; CDR3aa: CASSQVPGVRGRGETQYF
len: 14; abundance: once; v_gene: TRBV5-4; d_gene: .; j_gene: TRBJ2-4; CDR3nt: TGTGCCAGCACCACCAGGGGCGCCAAAAACATTCAGTACTTC; CDR3aa: CASTTRGAKNIQYF
len: 14; abundance: .; v_gene: TRBV20-1; d_gene: TRBD2; j_gene: TRBJ2-5; CDR3nt: TGCAGTGCTAGTAGTAGCGGGGTAAGAGAGACCCAGTACTTC; CDR3aa: CSASSSGVRETQYF
len: 15; abundance: .; v_gene: TRBV7-6; d_gene: TRBD2; j_gene: TRBJ2-1; CDR3nt: TGTGCCAGCAGGCCACCGACGGGGGGGCTATATGAGCAGTTCTTC; CDR3aa: CASRPPTGGLYEQFF
len: 14; abundance: few; v_gene: TRBV9; d_gene: .; j_gene: TRBJ2-3; CDR3nt: TGTGCCAGCAGCTCAAGCGGAAGCACAGATACGCAGTATTTT; CDR3aa: CASSSSGSTDTQYF
len: 13; abundance: .; v_gene: TRBV9; d_gene: .; j_gene: TRBJ1-1; CDR3nt: TGTGCCAGCAGCTCAAGACAGAACACTGAAGCTTTCTTT; CDR3aa: CASSSRQNTEAFF
len: 15; abundance: .; v_gene: TRBV3-1/TRBV3-2; d_gene: .; j_gene: TRBJ2-7; CDR3nt: TGTGCCAGCAGCCAAGGTCTAGCGCAGTCCTACGAGCAGTACTTC; CDR3aa: CASSQGLAQSYEQYF
len: 17; abundance: .; v_gene: TRBV18; d_gene: TRBD1; j_gene: TRBJ2-3; CDR3nt: TGTGCCAGCTCATCCATTTCGGGACAGTCGATTACAGATACGCAGTATTTT; CDR3aa: CASSSISGQSITDTQYF
len: 15; abundance: .; v_gene: TRBV5-6; d_gene: .; j_gene: TRBJ1-1; CDR3nt: TGTGCCAGCAGCGAAGTCGGACTGACGAACACTGAAGCTTTCTTT; CDR3aa: CASSEVGLTNTEAFF
len: 15; abundance: .; v_gene: TRBV25-1; d_gene: .; j_gene: TRBJ1-2; CDR3nt: TGTGCCAGCGGAGGGAGGCAGGGATTGGGCAATGGCTACACCTTC; CDR3aa: CASGGRQGLGNGYTF
len: 11; abundance: .; v_gene: TRBV5-6; d_gene: .; j_gene: TRBJ2-7; CDR3nt: TGTGCCAGCACCTCCGGGGGCGAGCAGTACTTC; CDR3aa: CASTSGGEQYF
len: 15; abundance: .; v_gene: TRBV2; d_gene: TRBD1; j_gene: TRBJ2-7; CDR3nt: TGTGCCAGCAGACCTACAGGGGGTTCCTCCTACGAGCAGTACTTC; CDR3aa: CASRPTGGSSYEQYF
len: 16; abundance: .; v_gene: TRBV4-1; d_gene: .; j_gene: TRBJ2-1; CDR3nt: TGCGCCAGCAGCCAAAACCCGGGACTGGGGGACAATGAGCAGTTCTTC; CDR3aa: CASSQNPGLGDNEQFF
len: 15; abundance: .; v_gene: TRBV19; d_gene: TRBD2; j_gene: TRBJ2-1; CDR3nt: TGTGCCAGTAGCGATAGCGGGGTCCTCTACAATGAGCAGTTCTTC; CDR3aa: CASSDSGVLYNEQFF
len: 13; abundance: .; v_gene: TRBV7-9; d_gene: TRBD1; j_gene: TRBJ1-4; CDR3nt: TGTGCCAGCAGCCTCAGAGGGGGCGAAAAACTGTTTTTT; CDR3aa: CASSLRGGEKLFF
len: 18; abundance: once; v_gene: TRBV7-3; d_gene: .; j_gene: TRBJ1-5; CDR3nt: TGTGCCAGCAGCTTAGGTGGCAGGGAGGTTGGTAGCAATCAGCCCCAGCATTTT; CDR3aa: CASSLGGREVGSNQPQHF
len: 12; abundance: .; v_gene: TRBV29-1; d_gene: .; j_gene: TRBJ1-1; CDR3nt: TGCAGCGCTGGACAGCTTAACACTGAAGCTTTCTTT; CDR3aa: CSAGQLNTEAFF
len: 12; abundance: .; v_gene: TRBV30; d_gene: TRBD2; j_gene: TRBJ2-7; CDR3nt: TGTGCCTGGAGCTGGGGGGGAGGCGAGCAGTACTTC; CDR3aa: CAWSWGGGEQYF
len: 17; abundance: .; v_gene: TRBV9; d_gene: TRBD2; j_gene: TRBJ2-1; CDR3nt: TGTGCCAGCAGCGTAGGGGCTAGCGGGACCCTTTACAATGAGCAGTTCTTC; CDR3aa: CASSVGASGTLYNEQFF
len: 14; abundance: .; v_gene: TRBV5-6; d_gene: .; j_gene: TRBJ2-2; CDR3nt: TGTGCCAGCTTCTTATGGACAATCTCCGGGGAGCTGTTTTTT; CDR3aa: CASFLWTISGELFF
len: 13; abundance: once; v_gene: TRBV5-1; d_gene: .; j_gene: TRBJ2-7; CDR3nt: TGCGCCAGCAGCGGAACAGGGTTCGGCGAGCAGTACTTC; CDR3aa: CASSGTGFGEQYF
len: 13; abundance: once; v_gene: TRBV7-2; d_gene: .; j_gene: TRBJ1-2; CDR3nt: TGTGCCAGCAGCCCTCGACAGGCCTCTGGCTACACCTTC; CDR3aa: CASSPRQASGYTF
len: 14; abundance: once; v_gene: TRBV6-1; d_gene: .; j_gene: TRBJ1-5; CDR3nt: TGTGCCAGCAGTGAAGCTTCGAGGGATCAGCCCCAGCATTTT; CDR3aa: CASSEASRDQPQHF
len: 17; abundance: few; v_gene: TRBV4-1; d_gene: .; j_gene: TRBJ1-3; CDR3nt: TGCGCCAGCAGCCCCGGTATGGGGGGGCGGCGAGGAAACACCATATATTTT; CDR3aa: CASSPGMGGRRGNTIYF
len: 14; abundance: .; v_gene: TRBV18; d_gene: .; j_gene: TRBJ1-1; CDR3nt: TGTGCCAGCTCACGCACCACAAAGAACACTGAAGCTTTCTTT; CDR3aa: CASSRTTKNTEAFF
len: 14; abundance: .; v_gene: TRBV7-2; d_gene: .; j_gene: TRBJ1-2; CDR3nt: TGTGCCAGCAGCTTAGCACAGGGTATCTATGGCTACACCTTC; CDR3aa: CASSLAQGIYGYTF
len: 16; abundance: .; v_gene: TRBV28; d_gene: .; j_gene: TRBJ1-1; CDR3nt: TGTGCCAGCAGTCCCACCCTCCCAGTCATGAACACTGAAGCTTTCTTT; CDR3aa: CASSPTLPVMNTEAFF
len: 17; abundance: few; v_gene: TRBV19; d_gene: TRBD1; j_gene: TRBJ1-5; CDR3nt: TGTGCCAGTAGTATAGTCTTCGGTAGGGGGCTGAATCAGCCCCAGCATTTT; CDR3aa: CASSIVFGRGLNQPQHF
len: 16; abundance: .; v_gene: TRBV4-1; d_gene: .; j_gene: TRBJ2-1; CDR3nt: TGCGCCAGCAGCCAAGTTTTTCGAGGGTTGAAGAATGAGCAGTTCTTC; CDR3aa: CASSQVFRGLKNEQFF
len: 15; abundance: .; v_gene: TRBV30; d_gene: TRBD1; j_gene: TRBJ1-2; CDR3nt: TGTGCCTGGTCGACAGGGTCCGCCGGGTTCCCTGGCTACACCTTC; CDR3aa: CAWSTGSAGFPGYTF
len: 11; abundance: .; v_gene: TRBV20-1; d_gene: .; j_gene: TRBJ2-3; CDR3nt: TGCAGTGCCCTACACGGGGATACGCAGTATTTT; CDR3aa: CSALHGDTQYF
len: 15; abundance: .; v_gene: TRBV2; d_gene: .; j_gene: TRBJ1-1; CDR3nt: TGTGCCAGCAGTGAAGGGTGGCAGATGAACACTGAAGCTTTCTTT; CDR3aa: CASSEGWQMNTEAFF
len: 15; abundance: .; v_gene: TRBV7-2; d_gene: .; j_gene: TRBJ2-5; CDR3nt: TGTGCCAGCACCCTAAAGGGGGACCGACTGGAGACCCAGTACTTC; CDR3aa: CASTLKGDRLETQYF